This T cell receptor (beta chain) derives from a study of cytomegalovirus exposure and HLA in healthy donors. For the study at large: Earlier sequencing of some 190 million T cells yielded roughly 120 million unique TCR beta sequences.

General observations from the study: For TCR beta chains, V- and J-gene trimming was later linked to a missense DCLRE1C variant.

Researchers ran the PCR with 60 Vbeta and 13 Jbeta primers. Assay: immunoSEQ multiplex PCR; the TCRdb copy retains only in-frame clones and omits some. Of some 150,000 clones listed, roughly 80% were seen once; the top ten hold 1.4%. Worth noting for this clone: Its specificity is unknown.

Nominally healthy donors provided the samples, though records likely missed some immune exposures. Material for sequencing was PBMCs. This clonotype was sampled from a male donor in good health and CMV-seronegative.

CDR3 loop: CATSRGDRSSGANVLTF. The CDR3 DNA follows: TGTGCCACCAGCAGAGGGGACAGGAGCTCTGGGGCCAACGTCCTGACTTTC. This chain uses TRBV15 with TRBJ2-6, with 8 bases that match TRBD1. V dropped 1 base and J dropped 0; count of bases not matched to a gene: 2. Germline V CDR1 and CDR2: LNHNV, YYDKDF (reference sequence). There are 17 residues in the CDR3.